The T cell receptor beta chain under discussion was sequenced for a study of shared clonotypes between healthy human individuals. The germline gives CDR1 SNHLY, CDR2 FYNNEI. V lost 7 bases and J lost 2, with 7 bases in between. CDR3 length: 12 residues. The assay was immunoSEQ multiplex PCR, and TCRdb's table has in-frame clones only and misses some. The repertoire holds approximately 1,000,000 clones, with 75% to 85% as singletons. The V gene is TRBV2, the J gene TRBJ2-3; no definite D call. Source material: memory CD4+ T cells from PBMCs. As to subset: CD45RA-negative fraction. The clonotype was recovered from a man younger than 30 in good health. Some clones in this sample may be carry-over from other donors' samples. This CDR3 is CASTKATDTQYF. CDR3 bases: TGTGCCAGCACGAAGGCCACAGATACGCAGTATTTT.